The clone carrying this T cell receptor (beta chain) was observed a few times. Its antigen is currently unknown. This entry belongs to a study of blood T cells in healthy people across ages. Study-wide results and limits: It was held that the diversity estimates obtained from one million T cells were underestimates. Donor CMV status, an unknown factor, possibly confounded changes in expanded clonotypes. Aged donors had fewer naive CD4+ cells and lower diversity than long-lived donors.

The CDR3 consists of 14 residues. The junction had 10 bases not matched to a gene; V was cut back by 6 bases and J by 7 bases. CDR1 and CDR2 from the germline V gene are MNHEY and SVGEGT. The second PCR ran roughly 6 to 11 cycles with a sample-barcoded 5' primer and J-beta primers. TCRdb passed the 5' RACE reads through MiXCR, listing each CDR3 protein once. The sample yields about 1,500,000 distinct CDR3 sequences, approximately 38% seen once. Total RNA extraction produced at least 5.5 micrograms (per sample) for the study. This chain links TRBV6-2 or TRBV6-3 with TRBJ2-7; TRBD1 agrees at 9 bases. The sequenced material came from blood. The origin of this receptor is a woman younger than 30 in good health. The CDR3 bases are TGTGCCAGCAGCCCAACAGGGGGCTTGGGTGAGCAGTACTTC. This encodes CASSPTGGLGEQYF.